The source of this T cell receptor (beta chain) is a study of blood T cell repertoires in COVID-19. Trimming shortened V by 5 bases and J by 7 bases, and 11 bases separated the two germline ends. Per germline, CDR1 SEHNR and CDR2 FQNEAQ (reference sequence). The CDR3 consists of 12 residues. Clones were read by immunoSEQ multiplex PCR, and TCRdb kept only the in-frame ones, dropping some. The data show about 200,000 clones, approximately 88% seen once. The genes are TRBV7-9 and TRBJ1-1; possible D gene TRBD1, 5 bases. Sequencing input: peripheral blood. This TCR came from a man aged 40-49 years with acute or convalescent COVID-19. CDR3 coding DNA: TGTGCCAGCAGCCAGAGCGACAGTGAAGCTTTCTTT. Its translation: CASSQSDSEAFF. Drawing the rest from reference TRBV7-9 and TRBJ1-1, the complete variable domain is DTGVSQNPRHKITKRGQNVTFRCDPISEHNRLYWYRQTLGQGPEFLTYFQNEAQLEKSRLLSDRFSAERPKGSFSTLEIQRTEQGDSAMYLCASSQSDSEAFFGQGTRLTVV.